This T cell receptor (beta chain) was sequenced during a study of technical replicates of blood from several donors. V was cut by 0 bases and J by 3 bases, with 7 bases left in between. This CDR3 region has 13 residues. The germline CDR1 and CDR2 sequences are SGHRS and YFSETQ. The repertoire was sequenced with immunoSEQ multiplex PCR; TCRdb's copy has only in-frame clones and lacks some. Among 65,000 to 80,000 clones, nearly 98% were seen once, and the ten largest hold roughly 0.26%. The chain carries TRBV5-1 and TRBJ2-7, with D hard to call. The source is a human donor in good health. Specimen: T cells isolated from PBMCs. The CDR3 DNA reads TGCGCCAGCAGCTTGGAAACTAACTACGAGCAGTACTTC. Protein: CASSLETNYEQYF.